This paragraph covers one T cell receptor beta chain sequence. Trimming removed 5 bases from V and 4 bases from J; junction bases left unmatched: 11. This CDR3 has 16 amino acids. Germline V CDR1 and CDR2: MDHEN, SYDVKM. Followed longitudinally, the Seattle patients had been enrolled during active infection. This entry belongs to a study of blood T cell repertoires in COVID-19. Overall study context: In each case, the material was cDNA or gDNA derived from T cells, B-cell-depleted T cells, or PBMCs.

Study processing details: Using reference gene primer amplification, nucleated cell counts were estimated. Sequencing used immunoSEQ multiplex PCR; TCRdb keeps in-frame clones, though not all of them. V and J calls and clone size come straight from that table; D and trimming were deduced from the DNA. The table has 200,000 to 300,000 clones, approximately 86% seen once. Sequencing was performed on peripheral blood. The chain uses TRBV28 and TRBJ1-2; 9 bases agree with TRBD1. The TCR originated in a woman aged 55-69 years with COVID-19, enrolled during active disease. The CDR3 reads CASSAYLGQGSYGYTF. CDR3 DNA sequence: TGTGCCAGCAGTGCGTACCTCGGACAGGGGAGCTATGGCTACACCTTC.